The 20 T cell receptor beta chains below were found in one sample sequenced in a study of naive and memory T cell subsets. A UMI-containing oligonucleotide was joined by 3' ligation to the TCR cDNA template. Four PCR rounds used nested alpha and beta constant region primers plus the SP2 primer. Each CDR3 protein is one row after TCRdb ran MiXCR on the 5' RACE reads. The profile shows about 48,000 distinct CDR3 sequences, around 5% of them singletons. These receptors came from a female donor in good health.

This clonotype was picked up many times. The gene calls are TRBV5-1 and TRBJ1-1; a weak D match, TRBD1 (5 bases). The CDR3 covers 13 residues. Germline CDR1 and CDR2: SGHRS and YFSETQ. V lost 9 bases, J lost 1 base, and 13 bases lay in between. The CDR3 spells CATDDRANTEAFF. CDR3 nucleotide sequence: TGCGCCACCGATGACAGAGCGAACACTGAAGCTTTCTTT.

At least ten counts were recorded for this clonotype. The V call is TRBV5-1, the J call TRBJ2-5; D is uncertain. The germline V gene has CDR1 SGHRS and CDR2 YFSETQ. The CDR3 length is 16 residues. V shed 0 bases and J shed 2 bases, with 14 bases lying between them. The CDR3 region is CASSLVLGTTQETQYF. In DNA form, the CDR3 reads TGCGCCAGCAGCTTGGTTTTGGGAACGACTCAAGAGACCCAGTACTTC.

This clonotype was detected ten times or more. The chain joins TRBV20-1 to TRBJ2-7; 10 bases are shared with TRBD2. This CDR3 contains 14 residues. The germline gives CDR1 DFQATT, CDR2 SNEGSKA (reference sequence). The trim removed 3 bases at V and 4 bases at J, leaving 6 bases unmatched. CDR3 nucleotides: TGCAGTGCTAGTCCTAGCGGGAGATTGTACGAGCAGTACTTC. Translating gives CSASPSGRLYEQYF.

This clonotype was recorded many times. V and J are TRBV28 and TRBJ1-4; D gene unclear. This CDR3 has 14 amino acids. Germline V gene lookup returns CDR1 MDHEN and CDR2 SYDVKM. Trimming removed 2 bases at V and 4 bases at J, with 8 bases between. The CDR3 nucleotides read TGTGCCAGCAGTTTAATAGGGTGTAATGAAAAACTGTTTTTT. Translation gives CASSLIGCNEKLFF. Together with reference TRBV28 and TRBJ1-4, the CDR3 gives the full variable domain: DVKVTQSSRYLVKRTGEKVFLECVQDMDHENMFWYRQDPGLGLRLIYFSYDVKMKEKGDIPEGYSVSREKKERFSLILESASTNQTSMYLCASSLIGCNEKLFFGSGTQLSVL.

The sample holds many counts of this clonotype. The gene calls are TRBV6-2 or TRBV6-3 and TRBJ2-3, with 8 bases identical to TRBD2. This CDR3 contains 20 residues. The J segment lost 1 base and the V segment lost 6 bases, leaving 21 bases of the junction unmatched. CDR1 and CDR2 from the germline V gene are MNHEY and SVGEGT. CDR3 protein: CASRPLISWREDAGTDTQYF. The CDR3 DNA reads as TGTGCCAGCAGACCCCTCATAAGTTGGCGGGAGGACGCGGGCACAGATACGCAGTATTTT.

This clonotype was observed a few times. The V and J genes are TRBV13 and TRBJ2-7, with 8 bases lining up with TRBD2. V shed 5 bases, J shed 4 bases, and the junction held 10 bases outside the gene matches. Germline CDR1 is PRHDT and CDR2 is FYEKMQ (reference sequence). The CDR3 consists of 15 residues. The CDR3 region has the DNA TGTGCCAGCAGCGCCCCCGGGAGGGGGACTTACGAGCAGTACTTC. This sequence encodes CASSAPGRGTYEQYF. The variable domain in full, completed from reference TRBV13 and TRBJ2-7, reads AAGVIQSPRHLIKEKRETATLKCYPIPRHDTVYWYQQGPGQDPQFLISFYEKMQSDKGSIPDRFSAQQFSDYHSELNMSSLELGDSALYFCASSAPGRGTYEQYFGPGTRLTVT.

Ten or more counts support this clonotype. The chain recombines TRBV21-1 with TRBJ2-2; the table calls TRBD2, which could not be checked here. TRBV21-1 is noted as a pseudogene. The CDR3 sequence is 17 residues long. The CDR3, as DNA: TGTGCCAGCAGCAAAACAGTCAGCGGGAGAGGCACCGGGGAGCTGTTTTTT. Translation: CASSKTVSGRGTGELFF.

Ten or more counts support this clonotype. This chain uses TRBV18 with TRBJ2-7; 11 bases map to TRBD2. CDR1 is KGHSH, CDR2 LQKENI, per germline. There are 13 residues in the CDR3. Losses at the gene ends were 6 bases for V and 2 bases for J; bases not matched to a gene: 0. The CDR3 coding sequence is TGTGCCAGCTCGGGACTAGCGGCCTACGAGCAGTACTTC. Translated, it gives CASSGLAAYEQYF.

This clonotype was counted many times. The V call is TRBV18, the J call TRBJ2-1; 12 bases line up with TRBD2. The junction had 6 bases not matched to a gene; V was cut back by 3 bases and J by 6 bases. This CDR3 comprises 16 residues. Germline loops: CDR1 KGHSH, CDR2 LQKENI. This chain's CDR3 is CASSPTSSGRANEQFF. The CDR3 DNA reads TGTGCCAGCTCACCTACATCTAGCGGGAGGGCCAATGAGCAGTTCTTC.

Ten or more counts support this clonotype. This chain connects TRBV29-1 to TRBJ2-5; 8 nucleotides line up with TRBD1. The CDR3 totals 12 residues. Germline V gene sequence: CDR1 SQVTM, CDR2 ANQGSEA. V trimming: 5 bases; J trimming: 4 bases; junction bases outside the gene matches: 3. In DNA, the CDR3 is TGCAGCGTTCCCACAGGGGGAGAGACCCAGTACTTC. It specifies CSVPTGGETQYF.

At least ten counts were recorded for this clonotype. The V and J genes are TRBV28 and TRBJ2-7; D is undetermined. Germline V gene sequence: CDR1 MDHEN, CDR2 SYDVKM. The CDR3 totals 12 residues. Deletions cut 8 bases from V and 7 bases from J, with 15 bases between. The CDR3, as DNA: TGTGCCAGCGGCCTGGGTTGGGGAGAGCAGTACTTC. Translated, it gives CASGLGWGEQYF.

This clonotype was counted ten times or more. The J gene is TRBJ2-7, the V gene TRBV28, with D possibly matching TRBD1 (6 bases). This CDR3 comprises 12 residues. V shed 2 bases and J shed 8 bases, with 10 bases lying between them. The germline V gene encodes CDR1 MDHEN and CDR2 SYDVKM. Written as DNA, the CDR3 is TGTGCCAGCAGTTTAGCTACAGGGAAGCAGTACTTC. Amino acid sequence: CASSLATGKQYF.

J is TRBJ2-3 and V is TRBV19; D possibly uses TRBD1 or TRBD2 (6 bases each). Germline V CDR1 and CDR2: LNHDA, SQIVND (reference sequence). There are 16 residues in the CDR3. Trimming removed 5 bases at V and 2 bases at J, with 17 bases between. CDR3 residues: CASSFGGGRNTDTQYF. CDR3 nucleotides: TGTGCCAGTAGTTTCGGGGGCGGCCGCAACACAGATACGCAGTATTTT.

This clonotype was counted at least ten times. The CDR3 DNA reads as TGTGCCAGCAGCTTCTACAGGGGGCCAGGTGAGCAGTTCTTC. Protein: CASSFYRGPGEQFF. The chain has TRBV7-9 and TRBJ2-1, with 9 nucleotides matching TRBD1. The trim removed 3 bases at V and 9 bases at J, leaving 6 bases unmatched. The CDR3 loop spans 14 amino acids. CDR1 is SEHNR and CDR2 is FQNEAQ in the germline V gene (reference sequence).

V is TRBV20-1 and J is TRBJ1-4; possible D gene TRBD1, 6 bases. Germline V gene lookup returns CDR1 DFQATT and CDR2 SNEGSKA (reference sequence). V was trimmed by 2 bases and J by 8 bases, leaving 18 bases between them. This CDR3 has 15 residues. The CDR3 protein is CSARSKGEVREKLFF. CDR3 DNA sequence: TGCAGTGCTAGAAGCAAGGGGGAGGTTAGAGAAAAACTGTTTTTT.

By sample share, this clonotype is medium-sized. The chain links TRBV28 to TRBJ2-7; 10 nucleotides agree with TRBD1. The germline V gene has CDR1 MDHEN and CDR2 SYDVKM. The trim removed 5 bases at V and 4 bases at J, leaving 8 bases unmatched. This CDR3 is 15 amino acids long. The CDR3 loop reads CASSITGTGAYEQYF. CDR3 in DNA: TGTGCCAGCAGTATAACCGGGACAGGGGCGTACGAGCAGTACTTC.

This clonotype was found a few times. V usage is TRBV18 and J usage is TRBJ2-7, with D possibly TRBD1 on 6 matching bases. V shed 5 bases and J shed 7 bases, with 12 bases lying between them. The germline V gene has CDR1 KGHSH and CDR2 LQKENI. CDR3 size: 12 residues. The CDR3 sequence: CASSAYGQEQYF. The DNA of the CDR3 is TGTGCCAGCTCAGCCTATGGACAGGAGCAGTACTTC.

This clonotype was recorded many times. The J gene is TRBJ1-3, the V gene TRBV29-1; tentatively, D is TRBD1 (5 bases). Trimming shortened V by 7 bases and J by 5 bases, and 15 bases separated the two germline ends. The CDR3 sequence is 13 residues long. The germline V gene encodes CDR1 SQVTM and CDR2 ANQGSEA. The chain's CDR3 is CSAGGGTRNTIYF. CDR3 DNA sequence: TGCAGCGCCGGGGGGGGAACTCGAAACACCATATATTTT. Together with reference TRBV29-1 and TRBJ1-3, the CDR3 gives the full variable domain: SAVISQKPSRDICQRGTSLTIQCQVDSQVTMMFWYRQQPGQSLTLIATANQGSEATYESGFVIDKFPISRPNLTFSTLTVSNMSPEDSSIYLCSAGGGTRNTIYFGEGSWLTVV.

This clonotype was picked up many times. A read error may account for a junction end that differs from germline. V and J are TRBV13 and TRBJ2-1, with D possibly matching TRBD2 (6 bases). The CDR3 covers 15 residues. Germline CDR1 is PRHDT and CDR2 is FYEKMQ (reference sequence). CDR3 DNA: TGTGCCAGCACCTTACACCGGGACTGGCTTAATGAGCAGTTCTTC. It encodes CASTLHRDWLNEQFF.

This clonotype was found many times. The chain joins TRBV5-1 to TRBJ2-2; D uncertain. With 1 base removed from V and 2 bases from J, the gap between germline ends came to 12 bases. The CDR3 runs 16 residues. Germline assignment: CDR1 SGHRS and CDR2 YFSETQ. For the CDR3, the DNA is TGCGCCAGCAGCTTGCTGAGTACGGGCAACACCGGGGAGCTGTTTTTT. Translated, it gives CASSLLSTGNTGELFF.